These 30 T cell receptor beta chains originate from one sample sequenced in a study of cytomegalovirus exposure and HLA in healthy donors. Generated by immunoSEQ multiplex PCR, the TCRdb table keeps only in-frame clones and is missing some. This table holds over 110,000 clones, 85% to 90% found once. Sequenced material: PBMCs. Every receptor here comes from a man aged 18 to 35 in good health and CMV-seronegative.

The chain couples TRBV30 to TRBJ2-5; D is ambiguous. Germline CDR1 reads GTSNPN; CDR2 reads SVGIG (reference sequence). The CDR3 consists of 12 residues. V was shortened by 1 base and J by 3 bases, with 6 bases between the two germline ends. In DNA, the CDR3 is TGTGCCTGGAGTGCCAAAAAAGAGACCCAGTACTTC. This codes for CAWSAKKETQYF. Complete variable domain (other parts from reference TRBV30 and TRBJ2-5): SQTIHQWPATLVQPVGSPLSLECTVEGTSNPNLYWYRQAAGRGLQLLFYSVGIGQISSEVPQNLSASRPQDRQFILSSKKLLLSDSGFYLCAWSAKKETQYFGPGTRLLVL.

The DNA of the CDR3 is TGTGCCAGCAGCGCCAGACGAGGTCCGTTAACGGCCTACGAGCAGTACTTC. This encodes CASSARRGPLTAYEQYF. This chain links TRBV7-2 with TRBJ2-7; D gene uncertain. Germline V gene data show CDR1 as SGHTA and CDR2 as FQGNSA. CDR3 size: 17 residues. V lost 5 bases and J lost 2, with 22 bases in between.

The count of this clone is one. The rearrangement joins TRBV19 to TRBJ2-7; a weak D match, TRBD2 (5 bases). Germline V gene data show CDR1 as LNHDA and CDR2 as SQIVND (reference sequence). The CDR3 loop spans 14 amino acids. The V and J ends lost 1 base and 6 bases respectively, with 13 bases between them. CDR3 sequence: CASSIAGGSSEQYF. The CDR3 nucleotides are TGTGCCAGTAGTATAGCCGGCGGGTCCAGCGAGCAGTACTTC.

The CDR3 loop reads CASSFFRGDTEAFF. The CDR3 DNA is TGTGCCAGCAGTTTTTTCCGGGGGGACACTGAAGCTTTCTTT. The chain has TRBV27 and TRBJ1-1; D is possibly TRBD1 (5 bases). V shed 3 bases and J shed 3 bases, with 11 bases lying between them. The CDR3 contains 14 residues. CDR1 is MNHEY, CDR2 SMNVEV, per germline (reference sequence).

The chain uses TRBV5-1 and TRBJ2-1; D possibly corresponds to TRBD2 (5 bases). The germline V and J ends were trimmed by 0 bases and 0 bases, with 10 bases remaining between them. CDR1 is SGHRS, CDR2 YFSETQ, per germline. CDR3 length: 16 residues. DNA of the CDR3: TGCGCCAGCAGCTTGGATCGAGGGCCCTCCTACAATGAGCAGTTCTTC. Amino acids: CASSLDRGPSYNEQFF.

This clone appeared a single time. The chain uses TRBV5-6 and TRBJ2-3, with D hard to call. Germline loops: CDR1 SGHDT, CDR2 YYEEEE. The V end lost 1 base, the J end lost 5 bases, and 8 bases lay between the germline ends. This CDR3 spans 13 amino acids. CDR3 sequence reads: CASSLSGGDTQYF. Written as DNA, the CDR3 is TGTGCCAGCAGCTTGTCCGGCGGAGATACGCAGTATTTT.

This chain uses TRBV27 with TRBJ2-5; 10 bases fit TRBD2. The CDR3 extends over 15 amino acids. V was pared by 3 bases and J by 1 base, with 2 bases of the junction left unmatched. Germline assignment: CDR1 MNHEY and CDR2 SMNVEV (reference sequence). This CDR3 reads CASSFTSGVQETQYF. CDR3 DNA: TGTGCCAGCAGTTTTACTAGCGGGGTCCAAGAGACCCAGTACTTC.

The rearrangement uses TRBV5-1 and TRBJ1-4; unclear D gene. The V gene's germline CDR1 is SGHRS and CDR2 YFSETQ. The CDR3 extends over 12 amino acids. Trimming stripped 4 bases from V and 7 bases from J, with 8 bases between. This CDR3 is CASSAIGEKLFF. In nucleotides, the CDR3 is TGCGCCAGCAGCGCCATCGGTGAAAAACTGTTTTTT.

The V and J genes are TRBV11-2 and TRBJ2-7; maybe TRBD1 (5 bases). The V gene lost 8 bases and the J gene lost 6 bases, with 11 bases spanning the gap. The V gene's germline CDR1 is SGHAT and CDR2 FQNNGV. The length of the CDR3 is 11 residues. In DNA form, the CDR3 reads TGTGCCAGCGGGCAGGGCCGCGAGCAGTACTTC. Amino acid sequence: CASGQGREQYF.

The V call is TRBV19, the J call TRBJ1-1, with D maybe TRBD1 (5 bases). CDR1 and CDR2 from the germline V gene are LNHDA and SQIVND (reference sequence). The V end was cut by 3 bases, the J end by 0 bases, with 14 bases between. CDR3 length: 16 amino acids. The chain's CDR3 is CASSIPQGRVNTEAFF. DNA of the CDR3: TGTGCCAGTAGTATCCCCCAGGGCCGGGTGAACACTGAAGCTTTCTTT. Full variable domain (missing parts from reference TRBV19 and TRBJ1-1): DGGITQSPKYLFRKEGQNVTLSCEQNLNHDAMYWYRQDPGQGLRLIYYSQIVNDFQKGDIAEGYSVSREKKESFPLTVTSAQKNPTAFYLCASSIPQGRVNTEAFFGQGTRLTVV.

This clone was seen a few times. This chain connects TRBV30 to TRBJ1-5, with D tentatively TRBD1 (6 bases). Germline V gives CDR1 GTSNPN, CDR2 SVGIG (reference sequence). V was pared by 2 bases and J by 6 bases, with 17 bases between. CDR3 length: 15 amino acids. CDR3 nucleotide sequence: TGTGCCTGGAGTATCAACACAGGGAACGGTCAGCCCCAGCATTTT. Protein: CAWSINTGNGQPQHF.

This rearrangement joins TRBV19 to TRBJ1-3, with unresolved D. Germline CDR1 LNHDA, CDR2 SQIVND (reference sequence). Trimming removed 8 bases at V and 0 bases at J, with 14 bases between. The CDR3 contains 15 residues. The CDR3 sequence: CASLSGLNSGNTIYF. The CDR3 DNA is TGTGCCAGTCTGAGCGGTCTAAACTCTGGAAACACCATATATTTT.

V is TRBV27 and J is TRBJ2-1; 10 bases match TRBD2. V dropped 6 bases and J dropped 9; count of bases not matched to a gene: 14. CDR3 size: 16 residues. Germline CDR1 and CDR2: MNHEY and SMNVEV (reference sequence). As DNA, the CDR3 is TGTGCCAGCAGGGAGGGAGCTAGCGGGAGTTATGGTGAGCAGTTCTTC. Protein sequence: CASREGASGSYGEQFF.

The sample holds one count of this clone. The rearrangement joins TRBV6-1 to TRBJ1-5, with 9 bases that match TRBD1. The CDR3 is 15 amino acids. V trimming: 10 bases; J trimming: 7 bases; junction bases outside the gene matches: 14. Per germline, CDR1 MNHNS and CDR2 SASEGT. CDR3 DNA sequence: TGTGCCACCTCCTATGGGACAGGGATGGGGCAGCCCCAGCATTTT. Its translation: CATSYGTGMGQPQHF.

The chain employs TRBV10-1 and TRBJ1-5; D is undetermined. The CDR3 loop spans 13 amino acids. Germline V lookup: CDR1 WNHNN, CDR2 SYGVQD (reference sequence). V was shortened by 5 bases and J by 3 bases, with 8 bases between the two germline ends. Here the CDR3 reads CASSSKPNQPQHF. In nucleotides, the CDR3 is TGCGCCAGCAGTTCTAAACCCAATCAGCCCCAGCATTTT.

This sequence joins TRBV6-5 and TRBJ1-1, with D possibly matching TRBD1 (6 bases). CDR1 and CDR2 from the germline V gene are MNHEY and SVGAGI. The CDR3 sequence is 12 residues long. V was pared by 6 bases and J by 5 bases, with 10 bases between. CDR3 region: CASSTGRTEAFF. In DNA form, the CDR3 reads TGTGCCAGCAGCACAGGGCGGACTGAAGCTTTCTTT.

The V and J genes are TRBV9 and TRBJ2-1; D unclear. CDR1 and CDR2 from the germline V gene are SGDLS and YYNGEE. Trimming shortened V by 0 bases and J by 7 bases, and 5 bases separated the two germline ends. CDR3 length: 12 residues. Here the CDR3 reads CASSVEPNEQFF. CDR3 bases: TGTGCCAGCAGCGTAGAGCCGAATGAGCAGTTCTTC.

This chain connects TRBV7-9 to TRBJ2-5; no definite D call. The CDR3 is 13 amino acids. Trimming stripped 2 bases from V and 3 bases from J, with 7 bases between. Germline V gives CDR1 SEHNR, CDR2 FQNEAQ (reference sequence). CDR3 protein: CASSLQSKETQYF. The CDR3 DNA reads as TGTGCCAGCAGCTTACAGTCAAAAGAGACCCAGTACTTC.

This rearrangement joins TRBV13 to TRBJ2-5; TRBD1 is a possible D gene (5 bases). V shed 5 bases and J shed 4 bases, with 20 bases lying between them. CDR3 size: 16 residues. CDR1 and CDR2 (germline): PRHDT, FYEKMQ (reference sequence). The CDR3 spells CASSAQQGRFGETQYF. As DNA, the CDR3 is TGTGCCAGCAGCGCCCAGCAGGGTCGTTTTGGAGAGACCCAGTACTTC.

The genes are TRBV7-9 and TRBJ2-7, with 7 bases identical to TRBD1. Unmatched junction bases numbered 7, after V lost 5 bases and J lost 6 bases. Germline V gene sequence: CDR1 SEHNR, CDR2 FQNEAQ (reference sequence). The CDR3 is 13 amino acids. CDR3 sequence reads: CASSRSDRAEQYF. DNA of the CDR3: TGTGCCAGCAGCCGATCAGACAGGGCCGAGCAGTACTTC.

The rearrangement joins TRBV15 to TRBJ2-5; D unresolved. V shed 3 bases and J shed 5 bases, with 13 bases lying between them. The CDR3 loop spans 14 amino acids. Per the germline V gene, CDR1 is LNHNV and CDR2 is YYDKDF (reference sequence). As DNA, the CDR3 is TGTGCCACCAGCAGGCCAGGCCCTTGGGAGACCCAGTACTTC. Amino acid sequence: CATSRPGPWETQYF.

This chain connects TRBV19 to TRBJ2-4, with 9 positions matching TRBD1. V shed 5 bases, J shed 5 bases, and the junction held 7 bases outside the gene matches. The CDR3 is made up of 15 amino acids. Germline assignment: CDR1 LNHDA and CDR2 SQIVND (reference sequence). CDR3 amino acids: CASSVPTGGENIQYF. The CDR3, as DNA: TGTGCCAGTAGTGTCCCGACAGGGGGGGAAAACATTCAGTACTTC.

V and J are TRBV27 and TRBJ2-1; D may be TRBD1 (6 bases). V lost 3 bases and J lost 3, with 6 bases in between. Germline CDR1 is MNHEY and CDR2 is SMNVEV (reference sequence). CDR3 length: 13 residues. The DNA of the CDR3 is TGTGCCAGCAGTTTGGGACACTACAATGAGCAGTTCTTC. Residues: CASSLGHYNEQFF.

The chain combines TRBV13 with TRBJ2-7, with D maybe TRBD1 (6 bases). The V end was cut by 1 base, the J end by 0 bases, with 10 bases between. Germline V lookup: CDR1 PRHDT, CDR2 FYEKMQ (reference sequence). CDR3 length: 15 amino acids. CDR3 nucleotides: TGTGCCAGCAGCTTAGTGACAGGCAACTCCTACGAGCAGTACTTC. Amino acid sequence: CASSLVTGNSYEQYF.

V gene TRBV7-9 combines with J gene TRBJ1-2; D is ambiguous. V lost 11 bases and J 7 bases, leaving 23 bases between the germline ends. This CDR3 comprises 14 residues. In germline, CDR1 is SEHNR, CDR2 FQNEAQ (reference sequence). The CDR3 bases are TGTGCCGGTAGTCTTGTGACACAGTTACTTGGCTACACCTTC. It translates to CAGSLVTQLLGYTF. The variable domain in full, completed from reference TRBV7-9 and TRBJ1-2, reads DTGVSQNPRHKITKRGQNVTFRCDPISEHNRLYWYRQTLGQGPEFLTYFQNEAQLEKSRLLSDRFSAERPKGSFSTLEIQRTEQGDSAMYLCAGSLVTQLLGYTFGSGTRLTVV.

This clone was seen a single time. The V and J genes are TRBV9 and TRBJ2-1; 13 bases agree with TRBD2. With V trimmed by 4 bases and J by 8 bases, 6 bases remained unmatched. Germline values: CDR1 SGDLS, CDR2 YYNGEE. The CDR3 consists of 15 residues. This CDR3 reads CASSLRLAGGYEQFF. The CDR3 DNA reads as TGTGCCAGCAGCCTCCGACTAGCGGGGGGATATGAGCAGTTCTTC.

This CDR3 is CASSPTGALEAFF. The CDR3 DNA follows: TGTGCCAGCAGCCCGACAGGGGCCCTTGAAGCTTTCTTT. The chain is built from TRBV2 and TRBJ1-1; 8 bases fit TRBD1. V lost 6 bases and J lost 7; bases outside the gene matches: 7. Germline V gene data show CDR1 as SNHLY and CDR2 as FYNNEI. This CDR3 contains 13 residues.

The chain recombines TRBV4-1 with TRBJ2-5, with unresolved D. Germline-derived CDR1 and CDR2 are MGHRA and YSYEKL. V lost 5 bases to trimming and J lost 1 base, with 11 bases between them. This CDR3 comprises 14 residues. Written as DNA, the CDR3 is TGCGCCAGCAGCTCCCAGTACGTCCAAGAGACCCAGTACTTC. Translated: CASSSQYVQETQYF.

This clone was seen a single time. The chain couples TRBV5-1 to TRBJ2-1; 11 nucleotides match TRBD2. CDR1 is SGHRS, CDR2 YFSETQ, per germline. The CDR3 covers 16 residues. V shed 0 bases and J 8 bases; nucleotides not matched to a gene: 7. CDR3 amino acids: CASSLVAGGRYDEQFF. Written as DNA, the CDR3 is TGCGCCAGCAGCTTGGTAGCGGGGGGGCGTTACGATGAGCAGTTCTTC.

A few counts support this clone. V is TRBV5-1 and J is TRBJ2-1, with 10 bases fitting TRBD2. Germline values: CDR1 SGHRS, CDR2 YFSETQ. This CDR3 is 14 amino acids long. The junction had 4 bases not matched to a gene; V was cut back by 2 bases and J by 8 bases. The CDR3 spells CASSFSGGADEQFF. CDR3 DNA: TGCGCCAGCAGCTTCAGCGGGGGGGCTGATGAGCAGTTCTTC.